This T cell receptor (beta chain) appears in the sequencing data of a study of cytomegalovirus exposure and HLA in healthy donors. This CDR3 contains 16 residues. The germline V gene has CDR1 SGHRS and CDR2 YFSETQ. The ends lost 1 base at V and 7 bases at J; junction bases unmatched: 9. The PCR had 60 Vbeta and 13 Jbeta primers. Generated by immunoSEQ multiplex PCR, the TCRdb table keeps only in-frame clones and is missing some. In the table there are 50,000 to 70,000 clones, about four fifths of which are singletons. Sequenced sample: PBMCs. The chain combines TRBV5-1 with TRBJ1-4; TRBD1 matches 8 bases. The sequence derives from a middle-aged woman in good health and CMV-seronegative. CDR3 in amino acids: CASSLTSSDRAEKLFF. The DNA for the CDR3 is TGCGCCAGCAGCTTGACTTCTTCGGACAGGGCTGAAAAACTGTTTTTT.